This T cell receptor beta chain comes out of a study of technical replicates of blood from several donors. Profiled with immunoSEQ multiplex PCR; TCRdb holds only in-frame clones, not every one. The sample consists of tens of thousands of clones, 80% to 95% of them appearing once. The TCR sequence derives from a human donor in good health. Some clones in this sample may be carry-over from other donors' samples. Sample: PBMCs.

CDR3 region: CASSLVGREAFF. Here the CDR3 DNA reads TGCGCCAGCAGCTTGGTAGGCAGGGAAGCTTTCTTT. The V call is TRBV5-1, the J call TRBJ1-1; D unresolved. V lost 0 bases and J 8 bases, leaving 8 bases between the germline ends. This CDR3 spans 12 amino acids. Germline V gene data show CDR1 as SGHRS and CDR2 as YFSETQ.